What follows are 22 T cell receptor beta chains derived from one specimen sequenced in a study of cytomegalovirus exposure and HLA in healthy donors. Primers: 60 Vbeta forward and 13 Jbeta reverse. This table comes from immunoSEQ multiplex PCR, and its TCRdb copy is limited to in-frame clones, with some not included. The sample holds 120,000 to 150,000 clones, approximately 70% seen once. Sequencing was done on a sample of PBMCs. These receptors all stem from a woman aged 40 to 50 in good health and CMV-seronegative.

The genes are TRBV6-4 and TRBJ1-1; D is ambiguous. CDR3 length: 14 residues. Trimming shortened V by 7 bases and J by 8 bases, and 20 bases separated the two germline ends. The germline V gene encodes CDR1 MRHNA and CDR2 SNTAGT. CDR3 residues: CASTPNPGQSEAFF. The CDR3 DNA sequence: TGTGCCAGCACCCCCAATCCAGGCCAGTCAGAAGCTTTCTTT.

V usage is TRBV19 and J usage is TRBJ1-1, with TRBD1 matching 8 bases. CDR3 size: 13 residues. The germline V gene encodes CDR1 LNHDA and CDR2 SQIVND (reference sequence). The J segment lost 5 bases and the V segment lost 3 bases, leaving 2 bases of the junction unmatched. CDR3 DNA: TGTGCCAGTAGTATCAGGGGGCAGACTGAAGCTTTCTTT. It codes for CASSIRGQTEAFF. Drawing the rest from reference TRBV19 and TRBJ1-1, the complete variable domain is DGGITQSPKYLFRKEGQNVTLSCEQNLNHDAMYWYRQDPGQGLRLIYYSQIVNDFQKGDIAEGYSVSREKKESFPLTVTSAQKNPTAFYLCASSIRGQTEAFFGQGTRLTVV.

The chain has TRBV11-2 and TRBJ1-1; D call uncertain. The germline V gene encodes CDR1 SGHAT and CDR2 FQNNGV. Trimming shortened V by 2 bases and J by 9 bases, and 13 bases separated the two germline ends. There are 13 residues in the CDR3. This chain's CDR3 is CASSLMAGGKAFF. In DNA form, the CDR3 reads TGTGCCAGCAGCTTAATGGCAGGTGGAAAAGCTTTCTTT. Using reference TRBV11-2 and TRBJ1-1 for the parts outside the CDR3, the full variable domain is EAGVAQSPRYKIIEKRQSVAFWCNPISGHATLYWYQQILGQGPKLLIQFQNNGVVDDSQLPKDRFSAERLKGVDSTLKIQPAKLEDSAVYLCASSLMAGGKAFFGQGTRLTVV.

The J gene is TRBJ2-3, the V gene TRBV9; the D is unclear. This CDR3 comprises 12 residues. V was shortened by 3 bases and J by 0 bases, with 2 bases between the two germline ends. CDR1 is SGDLS and CDR2 is YYNGEE in the germline V gene. The CDR3, as DNA: TGTGCCAGCAGCGCTAGCACAGATACGCAGTATTTT. Translating gives CASSASTDTQYF.

This rearrangement joins TRBV10-3 to TRBJ2-2; the match to TRBD1 covers 11 bases. Germline V CDR1 and CDR2: ENHRY, SYGVKD. Trimming removed 6 bases from V and 4 bases from J; junction bases left unmatched: 4. The CDR3 consists of 15 residues. The CDR3 region has the DNA TGTGCCATCAGGCCCGGGACAGGGGGCACCGGGGAGCTGTTTTTT. Amino acids: CAIRPGTGGTGELFF.

The chain recombines TRBV7-8 with TRBJ2-2; 9 bases map to TRBD1. Germline CDR1 SGHVS, CDR2 FQNEAQ. Trimming at V came to 5 bases and at J to 1 base, leaving 2 bases not matched to a gene. CDR3 size: 15 residues. The CDR3 protein is CASSAGQGNTGELFF. Here the CDR3 DNA reads TGTGCCAGCAGCGCGGGACAGGGGAACACCGGGGAGCTGTTTTTT.

The CDR3 DNA follows: TGTGCCAGCAGCGTAGGGACTAGCGGGTGGGGACGCAACACCGGGGAGCTGTTTTTT. Encoded protein: CASSVGTSGWGRNTGELFF. This sequence joins TRBV7-9 and TRBJ2-2; TRBD2 agrees at 12 bases. The CDR3 is 19 residues long. Germline CDR1 is SEHNR and CDR2 is FQNEAQ (reference sequence). The V gene end was trimmed by 5 bases and the J gene end by 2 bases; junction bases not matched to a gene: 12.

The V call is TRBV6-7, the J call TRBJ1-5; the match to TRBD1 covers 7 bases. TRBV6-7 counts as an open reading frame of uncertain function. Trimming at V came to 2 bases and at J to 4 bases, leaving 11 bases not matched to a gene. The CDR3 length is 17 residues. In DNA, the CDR3 is TGTGCCAGCAGTTACACTCGCGGGACAGTCCCTAATCAGCCCCAGCATTTT. As protein: CASSYTRGTVPNQPQHF.

This chain links TRBV7-2 with TRBJ2-5; no firm D call. The germline gives CDR1 SGHTA, CDR2 FQGNSA. The CDR3 length is 13 residues. V was trimmed by 5 bases and J by 1 base, leaving 8 bases between them. The CDR3 DNA reads as TGTGCCAGCAGCCCTTCGGGCCAAGAGACCCAGTACTTC. As protein: CASSPSGQETQYF.

This chain uses TRBV5-1 with TRBJ2-5, with D possibly being TRBD2 (7 bases). V was trimmed by 0 bases and J by 3 bases, leaving 12 bases between them. Germline loops: CDR1 SGHRS, CDR2 YFSETQ. The CDR3 has 15 amino acids. This CDR3 is CASSLAGGIEETQYF. The CDR3 coding sequence is TGCGCCAGCAGCTTGGCGGGGGGCATCGAAGAGACCCAGTACTTC.

This clone was picked up one time. Written as DNA, the CDR3 is TGTGCCAGTAGTATATCTCATCGGGGAGCCTATGGCTACACCTTC. It codes for CASSISHRGAYGYTF. The chain joins TRBV19 to TRBJ1-2; D gene ambiguous. Germline CDR1 reads LNHDA; CDR2 reads SQIVND (reference sequence). V shed 2 bases and J shed 4 bases, with 14 bases lying between them. The CDR3 loop spans 15 amino acids.

This clone was seen a few times. This rearrangement joins TRBV5-1 to TRBJ2-6, with D hard to call. V was pared by 0 bases and J by 3 bases, with 4 bases between. Germline V gives CDR1 SGHRS, CDR2 YFSETQ. The CDR3 runs to 14 residues. The CDR3, as DNA: TGCGCCAGCAGCTTGGACTTTGGGGCCAACGTCCTGACTTTC. This gives the protein CASSLDFGANVLTF.

The genes are TRBV11-2 and TRBJ1-1; no clear D gene. The ends were cut back, 6 bases at V and 8 bases at J, with 10 bases in the middle. The germline V gene encodes CDR1 SGHAT and CDR2 FQNNGV. The CDR3 contains 11 residues. Here the CDR3 DNA reads TGTGCCAGCAGTAGGCGGCGGGAAGCTTTCTTT. Amino acid sequence: CASSRRREAFF.

V usage is TRBV7-2 and J usage is TRBJ1-2; 7 bases are a match to TRBD1. CDR3 size: 13 residues. V lost 5 bases and J lost 6; bases outside the gene matches: 6. CDR1 SGHTA and CDR2 FQGNSA come from the germline V gene. The CDR3 DNA reads TGTGCCAGCAGCCCAACAGGGGATCATGGCTACACCTTC. It is translated as CASSPTGDHGYTF.

The chain is built from TRBV2 and TRBJ2-1; TRBD2 matches 11 bases. This CDR3 contains 15 residues. Germline-derived CDR1 and CDR2 are SNHLY and FYNNEI. Losses at the gene ends were 5 bases for V and 3 bases for J; bases not matched to a gene: 3. In nucleotides, the CDR3 is TGTGCCAGCAGTCCCGGGACTAGCGGCTACAATGAGCAGTTCTTC. Encoded protein: CASSPGTSGYNEQFF. The whole variable domain, remainder taken from reference TRBV2 and TRBJ2-1, is EPEVTQTPSHQVTQMGQEVILRCVPISNHLYFYWYRQILGQKVEFLVSFYNNEISEKSEIFDDQFSVERPDGSNFTLKIRSTKLEDSAMYFCASSPGTSGYNEQFFGPGTRLTVL.

This clone was detected only a few times. The chain joins TRBV5-1 to TRBJ2-3; perhaps TRBD1 as D (5 bases). CDR3 length: 14 residues. The germline V and J ends were trimmed by 2 bases and 2 bases, with 9 bases remaining between them. CDR1 and CDR2 from the germline V gene are SGHRS and YFSETQ. The CDR3 protein is CASSFSGFTDTQYF. CDR3 in DNA: TGCGCCAGCAGCTTTTCAGGGTTCACAGATACGCAGTATTTT.

This clone occurred a few times. The J gene is TRBJ1-1, the V gene TRBV10-3; 8 bases fit TRBD1. CDR3 size: 12 residues. With 5 bases clipped from V and 5 bases from J, the junction kept 1 base outside the gene matches. Germline V gives CDR1 ENHRY, CDR2 SYGVKD. CDR3 protein: CAISRTGTEAFF. The CDR3, as DNA: TGTGCCATCAGTAGGACAGGGACTGAAGCTTTCTTT.

The chain links TRBV18 to TRBJ2-6, with 7 bases aligning to TRBD1. Germline CDR1 reads KGHSH; CDR2 reads LQKENI. J gave up 4 bases and V 6 bases, and 6 bases lay outside the gene matches. The CDR3 runs 15 residues. CDR3 DNA sequence: TGTGCCAGCTCGACAGGGTCAGGCGGGGCCAACGTCCTGACTTTC. Its protein is CASSTGSGGANVLTF.

The V call is TRBV7-8, the J call TRBJ2-5; 7 bases map to TRBD1. Germline CDR1 SGHVS, CDR2 FQNEAQ. The CDR3 totals 13 residues. V lost 8 bases to trimming and J lost 1 base; unmatched junction nucleotides: 4. The CDR3 coding sequence is TGTGCCAGCCACAGGGGCCCCCAAGAGACCCAGTACTTC. Protein product: CASHRGPQETQYF.

The V and J genes are TRBV7-9 and TRBJ1-2, with TRBD1 as a possible D gene (6 bases). Trimming removed 3 bases from V and 7 bases from J, with 18 bases in between. CDR1 SEHNR and CDR2 FQNEAQ come from the germline V gene (reference sequence). The CDR3 contains 15 residues. The CDR3 is CASSLGGAAGVGYTF. The CDR3 nucleotides are TGTGCCAGCAGCTTGGGGGGGGCAGCGGGAGTTGGCTACACCTTC.

This clone was detected only a few times. The V and J genes are TRBV2 and TRBJ1-6; tentatively, D is TRBD1 (6 bases). This CDR3 spans 14 amino acids. CDR1 SNHLY and CDR2 FYNNEI come from the germline V gene. V lost 4 bases and J 14 bases, leaving 18 bases between the germline ends. The DNA of the CDR3 is TGTGCCAGCAGTGTTGCGGGGGCTTTAGGATCCCTCCACTTT. This encodes CASSVAGALGSLHF.

This chain connects TRBV7-2 to TRBJ2-6; D remains ambiguous. The V end lost 5 bases, the J end lost 5 bases, and 13 bases lay between the germline ends. The germline CDR1 and CDR2 sequences are SGHTA and FQGNSA. The CDR3 contains 15 residues. CDR3 sequence: CASSLARERANVLTF. The CDR3 DNA sequence: TGTGCCAGCAGCCTCGCTAGAGAAAGGGCCAACGTCCTGACTTTC.